The entry that follows covers one T cell receptor beta chain sequence. Possible read error: a much larger clone is one base away. It was considered stable Graves' hyperthyroidism when ophthalmopathy did not progress within 18 months. The hyperthyroidism patients had all been newly diagnosed, and their disease duration was under 2 months. Their ages ranged from 18 to 65 years. Those patients with uncontrolled infection, other autoimmune disease, pregnancy or lactation were excluded. Clinical symptoms, serum thyroxine, TRAb, thyroid ultrasound and orbital computed tomography informed diagnoses. The sample originates from a study of T cells in Graves' hyperthyroidism and ophthalmopathy. Template material for amplifying TCR beta CDR3 regions consisted of RNA transcripts. TCR CDR3 regions were first amplified by RT-PCR with HTBI primers. TCRdb called the multiplex PCR reads again in MiXCR, with one record for every CDR3 protein. The profile shows about 840,000 distinct CDR3 sequences, roughly 40% of them singletons.

Germline V gives CDR1 SQVTM, CDR2 ANQGSEA. The CDR3 covers 11 residues. V was shortened by 7 bases and J by 4 bases, with 11 bases between the two germline ends. Material: blood. This chain connects TRBV29-1 to TRBJ2-7; weak D call: TRBD1 (5 bases). The origin of this receptor is a man between 18 and 29 years old with Graves' hyperthyroidism. Here the CDR3 reads CSAVTDYEQYF. For the CDR3, the DNA is TGCAGCGCTGTGACAGATTACGAGCAGTACTTC.